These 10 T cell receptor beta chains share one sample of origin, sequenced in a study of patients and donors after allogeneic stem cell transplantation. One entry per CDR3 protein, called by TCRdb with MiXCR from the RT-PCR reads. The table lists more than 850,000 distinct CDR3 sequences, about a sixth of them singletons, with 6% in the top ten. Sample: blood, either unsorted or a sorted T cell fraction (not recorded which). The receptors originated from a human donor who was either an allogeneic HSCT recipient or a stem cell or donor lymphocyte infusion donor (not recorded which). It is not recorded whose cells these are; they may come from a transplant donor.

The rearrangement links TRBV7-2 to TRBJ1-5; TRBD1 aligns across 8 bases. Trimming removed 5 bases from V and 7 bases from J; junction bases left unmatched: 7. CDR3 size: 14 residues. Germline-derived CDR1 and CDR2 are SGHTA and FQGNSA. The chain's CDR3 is CASSEQGGGQPQHF. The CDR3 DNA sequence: TGTGCCAGCAGCGAACAGGGGGGCGGGCAGCCCCAGCATTTT.

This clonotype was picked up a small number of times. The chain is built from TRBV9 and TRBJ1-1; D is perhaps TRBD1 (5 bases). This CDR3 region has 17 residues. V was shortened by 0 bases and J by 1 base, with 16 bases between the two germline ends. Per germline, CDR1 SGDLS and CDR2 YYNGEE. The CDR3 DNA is TGTGCCAGCAGCGTAGGGGCCCGTTGGGGGGAGAACACTGAAGCTTTCTTT. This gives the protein CASSVGARWGENTEAFF. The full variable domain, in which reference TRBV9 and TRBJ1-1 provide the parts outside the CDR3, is DSGVTQTPKHLITATGQRVTLRCSPRSGDLSVYWYQQSLDQGLQFLIQYYNGEERAKGNILERFSAQQFPDLHSELNLSSLELGDSALYFCASSVGARWGENTEAFFGQGTRLTVV.

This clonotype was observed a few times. CDR3: CASTLAGIQYF. The CDR3 region has the DNA TGTGCCAGCACCTTAGCGGGCATTCAGTACTTC. This chain joins TRBV12-3 or TRBV12-4 and TRBJ2-4; 7 bases agree with TRBD2. The CDR3 runs to 11 residues. The V and J ends lost 7 bases and 9 bases, in that order; junction bases with no gene match: 3.

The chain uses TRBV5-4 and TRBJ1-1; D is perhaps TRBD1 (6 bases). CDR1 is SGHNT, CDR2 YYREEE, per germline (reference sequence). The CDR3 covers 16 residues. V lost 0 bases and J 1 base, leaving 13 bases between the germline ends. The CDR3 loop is CASSLEMGGANTEAFF. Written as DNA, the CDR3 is TGTGCCAGCAGCTTGGAAATGGGGGGGGCGAACACTGAAGCTTTCTTT.

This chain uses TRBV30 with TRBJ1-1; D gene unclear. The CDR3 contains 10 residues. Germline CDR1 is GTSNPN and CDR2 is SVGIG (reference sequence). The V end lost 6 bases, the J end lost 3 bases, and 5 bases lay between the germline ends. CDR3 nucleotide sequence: TGTGCCTGCGAAGACACTGAAGCTTTCTTT. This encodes CACEDTEAFF.

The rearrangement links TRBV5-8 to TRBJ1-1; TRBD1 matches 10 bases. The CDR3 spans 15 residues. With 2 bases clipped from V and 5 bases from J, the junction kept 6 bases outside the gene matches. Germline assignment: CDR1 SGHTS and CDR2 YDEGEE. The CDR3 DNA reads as TGTGCCAGCAGCTTCGCCGGACAGGGGGGGACTGAAGCTTTCTTT. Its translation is CASSFAGQGGTEAFF.

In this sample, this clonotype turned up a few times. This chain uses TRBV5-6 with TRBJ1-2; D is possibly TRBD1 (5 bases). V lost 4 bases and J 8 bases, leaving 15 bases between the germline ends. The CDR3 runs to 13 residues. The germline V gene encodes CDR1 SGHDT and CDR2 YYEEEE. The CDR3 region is CASSPGGTVGYTF. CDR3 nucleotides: TGTGCCAGCAGCCCGGGAGGGACGGTCGGCTACACCTTC.

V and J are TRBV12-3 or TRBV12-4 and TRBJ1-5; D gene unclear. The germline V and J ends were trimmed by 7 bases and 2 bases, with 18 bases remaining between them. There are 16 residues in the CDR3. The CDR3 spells CASTNPGALGNQPQHF. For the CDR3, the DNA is TGTGCCAGCACCAATCCGGGTGCGCTAGGCAATCAGCCCCAGCATTTT.

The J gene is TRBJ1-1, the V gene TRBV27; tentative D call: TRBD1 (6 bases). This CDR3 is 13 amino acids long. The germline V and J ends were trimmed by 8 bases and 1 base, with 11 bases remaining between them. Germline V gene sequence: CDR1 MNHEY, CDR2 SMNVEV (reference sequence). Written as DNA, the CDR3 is TGTGCCAGCGGCCGGGACACGAACACTGAAGCTTTCTTT. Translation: CASGRDTNTEAFF.

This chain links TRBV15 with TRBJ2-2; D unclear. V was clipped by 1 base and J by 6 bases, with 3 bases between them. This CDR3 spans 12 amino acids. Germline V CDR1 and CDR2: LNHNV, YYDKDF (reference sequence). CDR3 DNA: TGTGCCACCAGCAGAGCCCCCGGGGAGCTGTTTTTT. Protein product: CATSRAPGELFF.